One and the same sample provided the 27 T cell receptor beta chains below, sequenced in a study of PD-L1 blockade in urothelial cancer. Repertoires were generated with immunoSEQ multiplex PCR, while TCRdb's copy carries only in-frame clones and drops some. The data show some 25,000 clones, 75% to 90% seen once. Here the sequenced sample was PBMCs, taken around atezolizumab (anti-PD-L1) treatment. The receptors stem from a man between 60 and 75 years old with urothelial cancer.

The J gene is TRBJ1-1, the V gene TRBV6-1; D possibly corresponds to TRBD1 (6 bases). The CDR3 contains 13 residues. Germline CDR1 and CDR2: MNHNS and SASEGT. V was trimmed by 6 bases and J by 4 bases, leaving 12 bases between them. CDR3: CASRGIGGTEAFF. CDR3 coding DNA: TGTGCCAGCAGGGGGATAGGGGGCACTGAAGCTTTCTTT.

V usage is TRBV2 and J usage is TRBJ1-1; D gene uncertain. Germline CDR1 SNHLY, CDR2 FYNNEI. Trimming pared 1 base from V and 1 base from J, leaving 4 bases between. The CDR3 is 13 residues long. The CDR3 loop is CASSEDRNTEAFF. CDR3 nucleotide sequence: TGTGCCAGCAGTGAAGACAGGAACACTGAAGCTTTCTTT.

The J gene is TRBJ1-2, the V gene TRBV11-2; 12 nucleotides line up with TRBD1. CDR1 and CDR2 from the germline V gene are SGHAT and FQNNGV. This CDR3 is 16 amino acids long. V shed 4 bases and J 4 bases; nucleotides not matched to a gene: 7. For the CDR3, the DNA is TGTGCCAGCAGCTCGGGACAGGGGGCCACTATCTATGGCTACACCTTC. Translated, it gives CASSSGQGATIYGYTF.

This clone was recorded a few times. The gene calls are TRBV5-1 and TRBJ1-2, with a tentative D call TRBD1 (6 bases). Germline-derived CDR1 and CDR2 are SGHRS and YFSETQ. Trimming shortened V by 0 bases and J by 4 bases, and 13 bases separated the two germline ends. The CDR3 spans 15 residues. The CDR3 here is CASSLGTGLSYGYTF. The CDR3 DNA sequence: TGCGCCAGCAGCTTGGGTACAGGGCTGTCCTATGGCTACACCTTC.

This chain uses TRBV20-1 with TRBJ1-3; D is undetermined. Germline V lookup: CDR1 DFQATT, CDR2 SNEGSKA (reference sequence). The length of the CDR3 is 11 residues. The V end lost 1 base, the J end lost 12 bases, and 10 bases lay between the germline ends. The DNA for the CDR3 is TGCAGTGCTAGAGTCGGCGGGGACATATATTTT. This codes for CSARVGGDIYF.

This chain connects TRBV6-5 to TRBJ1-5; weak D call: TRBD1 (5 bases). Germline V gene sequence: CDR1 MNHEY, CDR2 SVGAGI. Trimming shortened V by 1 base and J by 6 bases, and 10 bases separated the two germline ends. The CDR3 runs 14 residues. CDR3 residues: CASSYFRDRQPQHF. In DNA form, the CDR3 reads TGTGCCAGCAGTTACTTCAGGGATCGTCAGCCCCAGCATTTT.

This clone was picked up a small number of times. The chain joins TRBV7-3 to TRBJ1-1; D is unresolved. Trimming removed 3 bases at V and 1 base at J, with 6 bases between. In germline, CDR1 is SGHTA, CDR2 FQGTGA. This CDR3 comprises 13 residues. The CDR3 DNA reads TGTGCCAGCAGCTTGAAGAGGAACACTGAAGCTTTCTTT. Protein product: CASSLKRNTEAFF.

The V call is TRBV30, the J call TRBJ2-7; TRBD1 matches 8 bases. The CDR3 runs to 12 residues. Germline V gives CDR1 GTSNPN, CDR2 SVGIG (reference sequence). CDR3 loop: CALSQGAREQYF. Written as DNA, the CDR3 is TGTGCTTTAAGCCAGGGGGCACGGGAGCAGTACTTC.

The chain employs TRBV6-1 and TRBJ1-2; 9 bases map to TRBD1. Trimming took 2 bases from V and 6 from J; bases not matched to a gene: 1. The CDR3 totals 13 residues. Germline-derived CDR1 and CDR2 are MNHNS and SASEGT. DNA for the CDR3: TGTGCCAGCAGTGAAACAGGGGGCAATGGCTACACCTTC. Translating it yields CASSETGGNGYTF.

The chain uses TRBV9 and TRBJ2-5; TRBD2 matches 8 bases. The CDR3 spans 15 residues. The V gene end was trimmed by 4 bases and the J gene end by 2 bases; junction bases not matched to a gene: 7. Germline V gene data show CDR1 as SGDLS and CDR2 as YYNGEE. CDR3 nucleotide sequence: TGTGCCAGCAGCCCCACTGGCGGGAGGCAAGAGACCCAGTACTTC. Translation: CASSPTGGRQETQYF.

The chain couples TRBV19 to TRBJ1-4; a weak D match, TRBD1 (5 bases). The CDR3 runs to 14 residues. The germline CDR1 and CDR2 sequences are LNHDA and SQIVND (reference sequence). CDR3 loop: CAGGSRGWEEKLFF. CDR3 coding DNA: TGTGCTGGAGGATCTCGGGGGTGGGAAGAAAAACTGTTTTTT.

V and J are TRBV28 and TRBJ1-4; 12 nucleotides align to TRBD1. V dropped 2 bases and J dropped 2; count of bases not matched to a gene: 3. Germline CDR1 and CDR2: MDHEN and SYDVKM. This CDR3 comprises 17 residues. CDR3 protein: CASSLTGQGATNEKLFF. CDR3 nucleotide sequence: TGTGCCAGCAGTTTAACGGGACAGGGGGCGACTAATGAAAAACTGTTTTTT. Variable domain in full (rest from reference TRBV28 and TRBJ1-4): DVKVTQSSRYLVKRTGEKVFLECVQDMDHENMFWYRQDPGLGLRLIYFSYDVKMKEKGDIPEGYSVSREKKERFSLILESASTNQTSMYLCASSLTGQGATNEKLFFGSGTQLSVL.

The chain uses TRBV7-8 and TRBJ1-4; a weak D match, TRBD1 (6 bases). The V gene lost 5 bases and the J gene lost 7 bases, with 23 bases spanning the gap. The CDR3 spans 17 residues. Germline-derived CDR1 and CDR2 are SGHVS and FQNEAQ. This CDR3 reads CASSTQPTLRGREKLFF. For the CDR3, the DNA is TGTGCCAGCAGCACACAACCGACTCTCAGGGGTCGTGAAAAACTGTTTTTT.

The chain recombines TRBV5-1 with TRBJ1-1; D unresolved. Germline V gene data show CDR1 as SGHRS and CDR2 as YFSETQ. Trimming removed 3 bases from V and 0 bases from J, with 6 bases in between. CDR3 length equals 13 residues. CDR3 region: CASSSNLNTEAFF. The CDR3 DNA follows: TGCGCCAGCAGCTCCAATCTGAACACTGAAGCTTTCTTT.

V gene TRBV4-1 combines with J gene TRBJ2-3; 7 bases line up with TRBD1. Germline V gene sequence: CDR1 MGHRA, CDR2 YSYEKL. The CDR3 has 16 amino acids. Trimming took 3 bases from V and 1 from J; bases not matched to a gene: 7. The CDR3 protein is CASSHPGTDRTDTQYF. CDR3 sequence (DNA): TGCGCCAGCAGCCATCCTGGGACAGACCGCACAGATACGCAGTATTTT.

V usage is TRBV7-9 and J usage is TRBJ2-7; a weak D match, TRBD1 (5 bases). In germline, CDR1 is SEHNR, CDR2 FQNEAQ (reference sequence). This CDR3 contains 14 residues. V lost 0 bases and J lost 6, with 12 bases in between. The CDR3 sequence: CASSLAGALREQYF. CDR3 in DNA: TGTGCCAGCAGCTTAGCAGGGGCTCTTCGCGAGCAGTACTTC. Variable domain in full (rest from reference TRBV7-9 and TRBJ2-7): DTGVSQNPRHKITKRGQNVTFRCDPISEHNRLYWYRQTLGQGPEFLTYFQNEAQLEKSRLLSDRFSAERPKGSFSTLEIQRTEQGDSAMYLCASSLAGALREQYFGPGTRLTVT.

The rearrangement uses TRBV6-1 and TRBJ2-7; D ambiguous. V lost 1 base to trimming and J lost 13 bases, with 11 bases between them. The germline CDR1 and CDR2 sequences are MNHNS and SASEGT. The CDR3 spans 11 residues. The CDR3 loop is CASSEVTDEYF. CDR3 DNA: TGTGCCAGCAGTGAAGTGACTGACGAATACTTC.

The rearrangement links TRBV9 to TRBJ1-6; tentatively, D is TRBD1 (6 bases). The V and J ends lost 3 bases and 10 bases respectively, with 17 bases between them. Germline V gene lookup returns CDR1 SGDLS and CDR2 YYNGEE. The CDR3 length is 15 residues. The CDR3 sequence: CASSANAGAGSPLHF. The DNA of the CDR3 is TGTGCCAGCAGCGCGAACGCGGGGGCTGGATCACCCCTCCACTTT.

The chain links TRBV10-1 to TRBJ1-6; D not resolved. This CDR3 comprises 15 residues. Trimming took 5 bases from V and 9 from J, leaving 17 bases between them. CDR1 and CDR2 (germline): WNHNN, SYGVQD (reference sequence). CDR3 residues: CASSFSRVHGSPLHF. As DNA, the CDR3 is TGCGCCAGCAGTTTTTCCCGGGTGCACGGTTCACCCCTCCACTTT.

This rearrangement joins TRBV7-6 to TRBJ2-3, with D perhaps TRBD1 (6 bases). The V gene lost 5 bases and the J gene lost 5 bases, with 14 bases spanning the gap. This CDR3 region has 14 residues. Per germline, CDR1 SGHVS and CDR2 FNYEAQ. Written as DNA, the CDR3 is TGTGCCAGCAGCCCGAAACAGGGAGAAGATACGCAGTATTTT. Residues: CASSPKQGEDTQYF.

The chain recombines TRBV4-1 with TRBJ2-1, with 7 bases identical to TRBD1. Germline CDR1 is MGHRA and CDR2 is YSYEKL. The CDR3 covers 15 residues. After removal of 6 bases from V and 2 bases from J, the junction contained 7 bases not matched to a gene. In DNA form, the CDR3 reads TGCGCCAGCAGACCGACAGGGAATACCTACAATGAGCAGTTCTTC. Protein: CASRPTGNTYNEQFF.

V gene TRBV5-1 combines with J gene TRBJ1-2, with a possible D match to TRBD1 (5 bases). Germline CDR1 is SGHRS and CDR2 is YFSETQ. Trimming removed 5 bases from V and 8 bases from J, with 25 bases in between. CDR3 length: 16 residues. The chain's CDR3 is CASSNTPPGRVDGYTF. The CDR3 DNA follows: TGCGCCAGCAGTAACACCCCCCCCGGCAGGGTGGACGGCTACACCTTC. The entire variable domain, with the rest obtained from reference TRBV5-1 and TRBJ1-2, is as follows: KAGVTQTPRYLIKTRGQQVTLSCSPISGHRSVSWYQQTPGQGLQFLFEYFSETQRNKGNFPGRFSGRQFSNSRSEMNVSTLELGDSALYLCASSNTPPGRVDGYTFGSGTRLTVV.

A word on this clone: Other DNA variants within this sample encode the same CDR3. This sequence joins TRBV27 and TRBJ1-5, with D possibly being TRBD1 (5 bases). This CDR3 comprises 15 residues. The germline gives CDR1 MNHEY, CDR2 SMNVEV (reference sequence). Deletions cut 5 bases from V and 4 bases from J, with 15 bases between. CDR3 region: CASSSQGGGNQPQHF. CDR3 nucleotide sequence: TGTGCCAGCAGTAGTCAGGGAGGAGGGAATCAGCCCCAGCATTTT.

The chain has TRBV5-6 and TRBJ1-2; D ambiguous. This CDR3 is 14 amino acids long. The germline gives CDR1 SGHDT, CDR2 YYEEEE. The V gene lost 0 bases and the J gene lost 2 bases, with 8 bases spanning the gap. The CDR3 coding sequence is TGTGCCAGCAGCTTGGCCAGCGGAAACTATGGCTACACCTTC. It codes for CASSLASGNYGYTF.

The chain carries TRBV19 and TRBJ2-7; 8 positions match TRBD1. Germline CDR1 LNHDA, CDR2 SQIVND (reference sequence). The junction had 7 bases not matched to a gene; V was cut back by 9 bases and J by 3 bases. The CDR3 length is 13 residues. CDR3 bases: TGTGCCAGCAAGAGGACAGGGAACTACGAGCAGTACTTC. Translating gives CASKRTGNYEQYF.

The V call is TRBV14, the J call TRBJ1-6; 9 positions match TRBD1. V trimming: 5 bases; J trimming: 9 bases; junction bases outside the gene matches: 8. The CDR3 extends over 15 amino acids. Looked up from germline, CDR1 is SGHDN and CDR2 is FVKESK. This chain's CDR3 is CASSTWTGEGSPLHF. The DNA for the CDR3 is TGTGCCAGCAGCACGTGGACAGGGGAGGGTTCACCCCTCCACTTT.

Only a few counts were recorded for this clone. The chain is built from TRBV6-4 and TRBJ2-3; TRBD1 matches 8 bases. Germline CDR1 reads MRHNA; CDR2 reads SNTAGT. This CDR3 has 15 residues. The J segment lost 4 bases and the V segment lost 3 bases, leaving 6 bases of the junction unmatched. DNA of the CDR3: TGTGCCAGCAGTGAATACGGACAGGGTGCAGATACGCAGTATTTT. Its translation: CASSEYGQGADTQYF.